The 11 T cell receptor beta chains below all came from one sample that was sequenced in a study of blood T cell repertoires in COVID-19. Some clones are missing from TCRdb's copy, which holds only in-frame ones; the method was immunoSEQ multiplex PCR. Here the sample spans more than 100,000 clones, more than 75% being singletons. Source material: peripheral blood. These receptor sequences come from a human donor in a cohort sampled during active COVID-19.

The rearrangement uses TRBV5-1 and TRBJ1-1, with TRBD1 matching over 12 bases. V shed 0 bases, J shed 6 bases, and the junction held 6 bases outside the gene matches. From germline, CDR1 is SGHRS and CDR2 YFSETQ. This CDR3 has 16 amino acids. Here the CDR3 reads CASSLAPGQGASEAFF. The CDR3 DNA sequence: TGCGCCAGCAGCTTGGCTCCGGGACAGGGGGCCTCTGAAGCTTTCTTT.

V gene TRBV28 combines with J gene TRBJ1-2, with 9 nucleotides matching TRBD1. Unmatched junction bases numbered 14, after V lost 4 bases and J lost 8 bases. The CDR3 length is 16 residues. CDR1 and CDR2 (germline): MDHEN, SYDVKM. Here the CDR3 DNA reads TGTGCCAGCAGTTCCCCTATGGGACAGGGTACCAGAGGCTACACCTTC. Amino acid sequence: CASSSPMGQGTRGYTF.

This clone was seen once. V gene TRBV19 combines with J gene TRBJ1-2; tentatively, D is TRBD1 (6 bases). The V gene's germline CDR1 is LNHDA and CDR2 SQIVND (reference sequence). Trimming removed 3 bases at V and 3 bases at J, with 14 bases between. This CDR3 region has 15 residues. CDR3 DNA: TGTGCCAGTAGTATGGCCCCAGGGGCTCACTATGGCTACACCTTC. Amino acids: CASSMAPGAHYGYTF.

The rearrangement uses TRBV19 and TRBJ1-1, with D maybe TRBD1 (6 bases). V shed 4 bases and J shed 1 base, with 13 bases lying between them. This CDR3 is 15 amino acids long. The V gene's germline CDR1 is LNHDA and CDR2 SQIVND (reference sequence). The CDR3: CASSTRGGQNTEAFF. CDR3 coding DNA: TGTGCCAGTAGTACCCGCGGGGGGCAGAACACTGAAGCTTTCTTT.

This clone was seen once. This chain links TRBV4-1 with TRBJ2-7; 13 bases are a match to TRBD2. Germline CDR1 and CDR2: MGHRA and YSYEKL. V gave up 0 bases and J gave up 2 bases; unmatched junction bases: 10. This CDR3 is built from 19 residues. CDR3 loop: CASSQESPRLAGGTYEQYF. The CDR3 bases are TGCGCCAGCAGCCAAGAAAGCCCACGACTAGCGGGAGGAACCTACGAGCAGTACTTC.

The chain has TRBV2 and TRBJ2-3; 14 nucleotides agree with TRBD2. The V segment lost 5 bases and the J segment 4 bases; nucleotides outside the gene matches: 11. The CDR3 has 18 amino acids. Germline lookup yields CDR1 SNHLY and CDR2 FYNNEI. The DNA for the CDR3 is TGTGCCAGCAGTTCGCAACACAAGGGACTAGCGGGAGCAGATACGCAGTATTTT. Its translation: CASSSQHKGLAGADTQYF.

This chain joins TRBV5-1 and TRBJ1-2; TRBD1 matches at 10 bases. The CDR3 spans 19 residues. V dropped 4 bases and J dropped 6; count of bases not matched to a gene: 21. Germline V gene sequence: CDR1 SGHRS, CDR2 YFSETQ. CDR3 residues: CASSPFFGDRGYMSDGYTF. CDR3 DNA sequence: TGCGCCAGCAGCCCCTTCTTCGGGGACAGGGGATATATGTCTGATGGCTACACCTTC.

The chain is built from TRBV20-1 and TRBJ2-3; 14 bases are a match to TRBD2. Germline values: CDR1 DFQATT, CDR2 SNEGSKA (reference sequence). Trimming cost V 3 bases and J 4 bases; bases outside gene matches: 12. This CDR3 has 18 amino acids. CDR3 in amino acids: CSASGGTSGSLPSDTQYF. CDR3 nucleotides: TGCAGTGCTAGTGGGGGGACTAGCGGGAGCCTCCCCTCAGATACGCAGTATTTT.

The chain uses TRBV4-1 and TRBJ2-1; no reliable D call. Germline CDR1 and CDR2: MGHRA and YSYEKL. The V and J ends lost 0 bases and 3 bases respectively, with 6 bases between them. The length of the CDR3 is 14 residues. The CDR3 coding sequence is TGCGCCAGCAGCCAAGAGACAAGCTACAATGAGCAGTTCTTC. This sequence encodes CASSQETSYNEQFF.

The chain joins TRBV29-1 to TRBJ2-1, with 7 bases identical to TRBD1. Trimming at V came to 2 bases and at J to 5 bases, leaving 9 bases not matched to a gene. Germline CDR1 SQVTM, CDR2 ANQGSEA. The CDR3 consists of 15 residues. The CDR3 loop is CSVERGEGADNEQFF. CDR3 coding DNA: TGCAGCGTTGAACGCGGCGAGGGGGCTGACAATGAGCAGTTCTTC.

The DNA of the CDR3 is TGTGCCAGCAGCCCAGTCGGACAGGCCCAAGAGACCCAGTACTTC. Translated: CASSPVGQAQETQYF. This rearrangement joins TRBV7-8 to TRBJ2-5; 7 bases align to TRBD1. The germline V gene has CDR1 SGHVS and CDR2 FQNEAQ. V lost 5 bases, J lost 1 base, and 7 bases stayed unmatched. The CDR3 is 15 residues long.